Listed here is a single TCR beta chain. What it binds is unknown. Germline V CDR1 and CDR2: SGHRS, YFSETQ. The CDR3 sequence is 16 residues long. Trimming cost V 3 bases and J 2 bases; bases outside gene matches: 6. The sample belongs to a study of regulatory T cells in long-lasting Graves disease. Combining iRepertoire HTBI primers with Arm-PCR of CDR3 regions, the authors built TCR beta libraries. MiXCR, run by TCRdb on the multiplex PCR reads, gives a single entry per CDR3 protein. This sample has some 470,000 distinct CDR3 sequences, with roughly a fifth found just once. Study findings and constraints: New patients shared 966 public clonotypes, and persistent patients shared more, with a few thousand.

Indicated time point: persistent/refractory GD, antithyroid drugs over 5 years with positive TRAb. The authors made the TCR library using RNA they extracted from PBMCs. This clonotype originated in a female donor with Graves disease. The sample here was peripheral blood mononuclear cells (PBMCs), taken when the disease was refractory, from a patient treated with antithyroid drugs. V is TRBV5-1 and J is TRBJ2-7; TRBD1 matches at 12 bases. CDR3 in DNA: TGCGCCAGCAGCTCATTCCGGGACAGGGGGCCCTACGAGCAGTACTTC. This gives the protein CASSSFRDRGPYEQYF.